This T cell receptor beta chain was recovered during a study of OX40 agonist ivuxolimab in advanced cancers. About the study: Males comprised 82.7% of the group, whose mean age was roughly 64 years (range roughly 20 to 90).

V was shortened by 4 bases and J by 2 bases, with 9 bases between the two germline ends. The CDR3 has 13 amino acids. Germline CDR1 LNHDA, CDR2 SQIVND (reference sequence). Using immunoSEQ multiplex PCR, the repertoire was profiled, and TCRdb retains in-frame clones only, with some absent. The table shows over 15,000 clones, with roughly 82% occurring only once. Sequenced material: CD4+ or CD8+ T cells sorted from blood, taken in a trial of the OX40 agonist ivuxolimab. This clonotype was obtained from an adult with an advanced solid tumor such as melanoma, head and neck, liver or kidney cancer. The chain couples TRBV19 to TRBJ2-7, with D tentatively TRBD1 (6 bases). The CDR3 here is CASSTGATYEQYF. CDR3 sequence (DNA): TGTGCCAGTAGTACAGGGGCCACCTACGAGCAGTACTTC.